This is a list of T cell receptor beta chains from one sample in a study of CD8+ T cells in alopecia areata. Profiled with immunoSEQ multiplex PCR; TCRdb holds only in-frame clones, not every one. This table has roughly 65,000 clones, around 49% appearing once. Sequences were derived from CD8+ T cells sorted from blood, sampled at week 0. These receptors originate from a human donor with alopecia areata. Each CDR3 is given with its conserved first and last residue. A D gene is named only where the DNA matches it firmly. Expanded clones are given a class, and other clones once, few, many or no size at all.

cdr3_nt,cdr3_aa,j_call,v_call,d_call,clone_size
TGTGCCAGCAGCTCCTCTACCAGCAGGGACCCTAACTATGGCTACACCTTC,CASSSSTSRDPNYGYTF,TRBJ1-2,TRBV9,NA,NA
TGTGCCAGCAGTCCTATACCGGGACCGTACAATCAGCCCCAGCATTTT,CASSPIPGPYNQPQHF,TRBJ1-5,TRBV27,NA,NA
TGTGCCAGCACCAACGCGCGCACAAGCTCCTACGAGCAGTACTTC,CASTNARTSSYEQYF,TRBJ2-7,TRBV6-1,NA,NA
TGCAGCGTTGATTGGGGTTCCTACAATGAGCAGTTCTTC,CSVDWGSYNEQFF,TRBJ2-1,TRBV29-1,NA,NA
TGTGCCTGGAGTGTAACCGGGGGCGCCTACAATGAGCAGTTCTTC,CAWSVTGGAYNEQFF,TRBJ2-1,TRBV30,NA,few
TGTGCCTGGAGTGAGGACAGGTATCACAATGAGCAGTTCTTC,CAWSEDRYHNEQFF,TRBJ2-1,TRBV30,TRBD1,few
TGCGCCAGCAGCCGCTCCACAGGGGGAGGAACCAAAAACATTCAGTACTTC,CASSRSTGGGTKNIQYF,TRBJ2-4,TRBV4-1,TRBD1,NA
TGTGCCAGCAGTTTCCTAGCGGGAGGGTACAATGAGCAGTTCTTC,CASSFLAGGYNEQFF,TRBJ2-1,TRBV28,TRBD2,NA
TGTGCCAGCAGCGTAGAGGGGACAGAGTATAGCACAGATACGCAGTATTTT,CASSVEGTEYSTDTQYF,TRBJ2-3,TRBV9,TRBD1,NA
TGCAGCGCCAAGGGGGGTTCTTCCTACGAGCAGTACTTC,CSAKGGSSYEQYF,TRBJ2-7,TRBV29-1,NA,NA
TGTGCCAGCTCACCACCGGCAGGGGGCGCGGAGACCCAGTACTTC,CASSPPAGGAETQYF,TRBJ2-5,TRBV18,TRBD1,few
TGTGCCAGCTCACTCCGACAGGGGACGAGCACAGATACGCAGTATTTT,CASSLRQGTSTDTQYF,TRBJ2-3,TRBV18,TRBD1,NA
TGCGCCAGCAGCCAAGATAAATCGGGACAGGGAAATCAGCCCCAGCATTTT,CASSQDKSGQGNQPQHF,TRBJ1-5,TRBV4-1,TRBD1,once
TGCAGCGTTGCCGACAAAAACTCCTACGAGCAGTACTTC,CSVADKNSYEQYF,TRBJ2-7,TRBV29-1,NA,few
TGTGCCAGCAGTTATAGTAGCAATGAGCAGTTCTTC,CASSYSSNEQFF,TRBJ2-1,TRBV27,NA,NA
TGTGCCAGCGTTGGGGGAAGTGAGCAGTTCTTC,CASVGGSEQFF,TRBJ2-1,TRBV2,NA,NA
TGTGCCAGCAGCTTAGTACTCCTCGGTGAGCAGTTCTTC,CASSLVLLGEQFF,TRBJ2-1,TRBV7-9,NA,NA
TGCGCCAGCAGCCCGGTGGGGGGGTCCTACGAGCAGTACTTC,CASSPVGGSYEQYF,TRBJ2-7,TRBV5-1,TRBD2,NA
TGTGCCAGCAGTGAGACAAGGGGGAACAGCTATGGCTACACCTTC,CASSETRGNSYGYTF,TRBJ1-2,TRBV2,NA,few
TGTGCCAGCAGCGCCCCCGGGGTTCAGGAGCAGTACTTC,CASSAPGVQEQYF,TRBJ2-7,TRBV7-2,NA,NA
TGTGCCAGCAGTTTAGGAGCGGACTCCTACAATGAGCAGTTCTTC,CASSLGADSYNEQFF,TRBJ2-1,TRBV27,NA,many
TGTGCCAGCAGTGATGGGGACAGCTACGAGCAGTACTTC,CASSDGDSYEQYF,TRBJ2-7,TRBV25-1,TRBD1,NA
TGTGCCAGTGGGCAGGGGCGGATTTCCGAGCAGTACTTC,CASGQGRISEQYF,TRBJ2-7,TRBV19,NA,NA
TGCGCCAGCACCTGGGGAGGGGGGTCTTTCTCTGGAAACACCATATATTTT,CASTWGGGSFSGNTIYF,TRBJ1-3,TRBV4-1,NA,NA
TGTGCCAGCAGCCTCCCGGGACAGGGCCTCTACGAGCAGTACTTC,CASSLPGQGLYEQYF,TRBJ2-7,TRBV27,TRBD1,NA
TGTGCCAGCAGTTCACTAGGTGTCGGGGAGCTGTTTTTT,CASSSLGVGELFF,TRBJ2-2,TRBV27,NA,few
TGCAGCGTTGAAGGGTCAGAGAGTAGCTCCTACGAGCAGTACTTC,CSVEGSESSSYEQYF,TRBJ2-7,TRBV29-1,NA,NA
TGTGCCAGCAGTATCGGAACGGTAGTAAGAGAGACCCAGTACTTC,CASSIGTVVRETQYF,TRBJ2-5,TRBV6-5,NA,few
TGCAGCGTTGAGACTAGCGCGAGCTCCTACGAGCAGTACTTC,CSVETSASSYEQYF,TRBJ2-7,TRBV29-1,TRBD2,few
TGTGCAGCTCGAGCGGGGGGCAGGACCTCTGGAAACACCATATATTTT,CAARAGGRTSGNTIYF,TRBJ1-3,TRBV2,NA,NA